The next 12 T cell receptor beta chains were all read from a single sample in a study of naive and memory T cell subsets. An oligonucleotide containing a UMI was ligated to the 3' end of TCR cDNA. Ligated cDNA underwent four rounds of PCR with nested alpha and beta constant region primers and SP2. A single record per CDR3 protein comes from TCRdb applying MiXCR to the 5' RACE reads. Of tens of thousands of distinct CDR3 sequences listed, 5.5% to 8.5% are singletons. Receptors were obtained from a male donor in good health.

The CDR3 is CASSYQSGSGEQYF. The DNA for the CDR3 is TGTGCCAGCAGTTATCAAAGCGGGAGTGGCGAGCAGTACTTC. This sequence joins TRBV12-3 or TRBV12-4 and TRBJ2-7; 8 bases align to TRBD2. This CDR3 is built from 14 residues. V lost 4 bases, J lost 6 bases, and 8 bases stayed unmatched.

The table lists this clonotype with many counts. The chain joins TRBV5-1 to TRBJ2-2, with 11 bases fitting TRBD1. V lost 5 bases to trimming and J lost 5 bases; unmatched junction nucleotides: 2. CDR1 and CDR2 from the germline V gene are SGHRS and YFSETQ. The CDR3 loop spans 14 amino acids. The CDR3 DNA is TGCGCCAGCAGAGGGACAGGGGGAACCGGGGAGCTGTTTTTT. Encoded protein: CASRGTGGTGELFF.

In its sample, this clonotype was seen a few times. The V and J genes are TRBV12-3 or TRBV12-4 and TRBJ1-2; TRBD1 is a possible D gene (5 bases). V was cut by 5 bases and J by 4 bases, with 17 bases left in between. The CDR3 covers 15 residues. CDR3 DNA sequence: TGTGCCAGCAGTCTACTGACAGCCCTAGGCTATGGCTACACCTTC. Translating it yields CASSLLTALGYGYTF.

This clonotype was recorded at least ten times. The V gene is TRBV5-1, the J gene TRBJ2-5; TRBD2 is a possible D gene (5 bases). The CDR3 sequence is 17 residues long. V gave up 0 bases and J gave up 2 bases, with 17 bases separating them. The germline gives CDR1 SGHRS, CDR2 YFSETQ. Here the CDR3 DNA reads TGCGCCAGCAGCTTGGACGCGCTCGGGGTGGGTCAAGAGACCCAGTACTTC. As protein: CASSLDALGVGQETQYF.

In this sample, this clonotype turned up a few times. The chain recombines TRBV6-5 with TRBJ1-3, with 8 bases aligning to TRBD1. The CDR3 has 15 amino acids. CDR1 is MNHEY and CDR2 is SVGAGI in the germline V gene. The V segment lost 5 bases and the J segment 4 bases; nucleotides outside the gene matches: 7. DNA for the CDR3: TGTGCCAGCAGTGCGGCAGGGGGCCTGGGAAACACCATATATTTT. Translated, it gives CASSAAGGLGNTIYF.

V usage is TRBV5-1 and J usage is TRBJ2-7, with D perhaps matching TRBD2 (6 bases). Germline V gene data show CDR1 as SGHRS and CDR2 as YFSETQ. The CDR3 length is 15 residues. Trimming pared 4 bases from V and 2 bases from J, leaving 16 bases between. As DNA, the CDR3 is TGCGCCAGCAGCCCGCGGGACTCAGCCACCTACGAGCAGTACTTC. Its protein is CASSPRDSATYEQYF. The full variable domain, rest sourced from reference TRBV5-1 and TRBJ2-7, is KAGVTQTPRYLIKTRGQQVTLSCSPISGHRSVSWYQQTPGQGLQFLFEYFSETQRNKGNFPGRFSGRQFSNSRSEMNVSTLELGDSALYLCASSPRDSATYEQYFGPGTRLTVT.

The chain uses TRBV6-5 and TRBJ1-4; 8 bases agree with TRBD1. In germline, CDR1 is MNHEY, CDR2 SVGAGI. V gave up 7 bases and J gave up 3 bases; unmatched junction bases: 4. There are 14 residues in the CDR3. The CDR3, as DNA: TGTGCCAGCACTACGGACAGGGCTAATGAAAAACTGTTTTTT. Its translation: CASTTDRANEKLFF.

Regarding this clonotype: Possible read error: a much larger clone is one base away. The rearrangement links TRBV4-1 to TRBJ2-2, with 10 bases matching TRBD2. CDR3 length equals 20 residues. CDR1 and CDR2 (germline): MGHRA, YSYEKL. The junction had 12 bases not matched to a gene; V was cut back by 2 bases and J by 0 bases. As DNA, the CDR3 is TGCGCCAGCAGCCAACAGTCACCCCAAACTAGCGGGGCGAACACCGGGGAGCTGTTTTTT. The encoded protein is CASSQQSPQTSGANTGELFF.

The rearrangement uses TRBV29-1 and TRBJ1-5, with TRBD1 identical over 9 bases. The germline CDR1 and CDR2 sequences are SQVTM and ANQGSEA. Germline trimming cut 3 bases from V and 6 bases from J; bases unmatched to any gene: 6. This CDR3 has 14 residues. The CDR3 protein is CSVDDRGIGQPQHF. DNA for the CDR3: TGCAGCGTTGACGACAGGGGGATAGGTCAGCCCCAGCATTTT.

This clonotype has just a few counts. CDR3 DNA sequence: TGTGCCAGCAGTTACTCTCGGGGTGGGGGCACAGATACGCAGTATTTT. This encodes CASSYSRGGGTDTQYF. The chain carries TRBV6-5 and TRBJ2-3; weak D call: TRBD2 (5 bases). Deletions cut 0 bases from V and 1 base from J, with 11 bases between. CDR3 length: 16 amino acids. Germline assignment: CDR1 MNHEY and CDR2 SVGAGI.

The chain recombines TRBV12-3 or TRBV12-4 with TRBJ2-7, with a possible D match to TRBD1 (6 bases). The CDR3 is 14 residues long. Trimming pared 6 bases from V and 5 bases from J, leaving 17 bases between. The CDR3 DNA sequence: TGTGCCAGCAGCCCCCAGGGGCAGGGAGACGAGCAGTACTTC. Amino acid sequence: CASSPQGQGDEQYF.

This clonotype was seen at least ten times. The rearrangement links TRBV29-1 to TRBJ2-6; D is possibly TRBD2 (6 bases). The CDR3 is 14 amino acids. Deletions cut 6 bases from V and 0 bases from J, with 9 bases between. Germline V CDR1 and CDR2: SQVTM, ANQGSEA. CDR3 in DNA: TGCAGCGTGGGACTGGACTCTGGGGCCAACGTCCTGACTTTC. Translation gives CSVGLDSGANVLTF.